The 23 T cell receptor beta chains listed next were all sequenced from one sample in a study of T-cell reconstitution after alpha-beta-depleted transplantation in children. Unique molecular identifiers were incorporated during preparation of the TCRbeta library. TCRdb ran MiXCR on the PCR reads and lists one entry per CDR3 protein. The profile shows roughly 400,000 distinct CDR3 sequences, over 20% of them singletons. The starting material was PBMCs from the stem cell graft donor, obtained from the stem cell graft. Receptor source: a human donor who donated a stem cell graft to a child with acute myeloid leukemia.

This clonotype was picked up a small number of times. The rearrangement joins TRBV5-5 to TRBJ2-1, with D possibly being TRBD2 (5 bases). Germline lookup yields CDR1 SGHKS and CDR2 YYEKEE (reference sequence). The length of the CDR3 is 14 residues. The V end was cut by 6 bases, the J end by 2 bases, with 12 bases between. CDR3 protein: CASTRTGTYNEQFF. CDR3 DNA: TGTGCCAGCACCCGGACTGGGACCTACAATGAGCAGTTCTTC.

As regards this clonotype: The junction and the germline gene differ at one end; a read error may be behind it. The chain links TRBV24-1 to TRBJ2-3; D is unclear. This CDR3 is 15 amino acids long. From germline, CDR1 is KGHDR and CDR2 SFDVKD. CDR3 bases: TGTGCCACCAGTGCTCATCACCGAGGCACCGATACGCAGTATTTT. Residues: CATSAHHRGTDTQYF.

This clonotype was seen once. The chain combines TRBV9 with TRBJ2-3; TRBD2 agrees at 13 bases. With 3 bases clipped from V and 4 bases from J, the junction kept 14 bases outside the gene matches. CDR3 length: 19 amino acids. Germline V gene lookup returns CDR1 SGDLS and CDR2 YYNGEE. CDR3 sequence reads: CASSAGRTSGSPQSDTQYF. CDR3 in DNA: TGTGCCAGCAGCGCTGGCCGGACTAGCGGGAGCCCCCAGTCAGATACGCAGTATTTT.

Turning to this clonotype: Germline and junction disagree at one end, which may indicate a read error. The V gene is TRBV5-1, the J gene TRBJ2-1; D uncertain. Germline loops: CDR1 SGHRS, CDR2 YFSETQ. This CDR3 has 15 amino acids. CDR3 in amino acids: CASITHFRSYNEHFF. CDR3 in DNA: TGCGCCAGCATAACACACTTTCGCTCCTACAATGAGCATTTCTTC. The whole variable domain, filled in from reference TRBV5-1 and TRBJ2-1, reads KAGVTQTPRYLIKTRGQQVTLSCSPISGHRSVSWYQQTPGQGLQFLFEYFSETQRNKGNFPGRFSGRQFSNSRSEMNVSTLELGDSALYLCASITHFRSYNEHFFGPGTRLTVL.

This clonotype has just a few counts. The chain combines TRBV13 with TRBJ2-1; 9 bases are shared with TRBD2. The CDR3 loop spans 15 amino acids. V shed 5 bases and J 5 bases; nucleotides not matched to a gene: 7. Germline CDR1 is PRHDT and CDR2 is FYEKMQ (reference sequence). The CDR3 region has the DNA TGTGCCAGCAGCACCGGACTAGCGCAGAACAATGAGCAGTTCTTC. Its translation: CASSTGLAQNNEQFF.

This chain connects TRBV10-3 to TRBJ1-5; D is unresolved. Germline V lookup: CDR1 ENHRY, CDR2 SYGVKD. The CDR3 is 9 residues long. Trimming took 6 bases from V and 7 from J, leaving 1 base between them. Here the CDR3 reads CAIRQPQHF. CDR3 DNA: TGTGCCATCAGGCAGCCCCAGCATTTT.

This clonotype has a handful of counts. The CDR3 DNA reads as TGCAGCGTTGAGTGGGACGACTCTGAAGCTTTCTTT. This codes for CSVEWDDSEAFF. The chain uses TRBV29-1 and TRBJ1-1; a weak D match, TRBD1 (5 bases). The V gene lost 3 bases and the J gene lost 6 bases, with 11 bases spanning the gap. Germline values: CDR1 SQVTM, CDR2 ANQGSEA. This CDR3 is built from 12 residues.

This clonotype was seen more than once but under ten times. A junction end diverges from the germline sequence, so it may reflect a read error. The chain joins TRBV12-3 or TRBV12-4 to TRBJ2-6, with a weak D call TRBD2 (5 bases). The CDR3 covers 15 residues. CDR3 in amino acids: CASTLAVSGANVLTF. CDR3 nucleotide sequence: TGTGCCAGCACCCTAGCCGTCTCTGGCGCCAACGTCCTGACTTTC.

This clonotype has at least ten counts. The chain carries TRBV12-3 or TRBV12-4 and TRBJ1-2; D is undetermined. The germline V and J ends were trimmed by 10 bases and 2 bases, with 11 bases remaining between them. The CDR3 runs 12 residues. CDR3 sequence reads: CAILVGNYGYTF. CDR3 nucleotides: TGTGCCATCCTAGTGGGCAACTATGGCTACACCTTC.

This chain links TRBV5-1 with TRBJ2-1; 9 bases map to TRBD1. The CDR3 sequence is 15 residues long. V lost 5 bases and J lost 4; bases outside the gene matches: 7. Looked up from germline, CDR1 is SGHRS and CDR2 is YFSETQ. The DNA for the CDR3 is TGCGCCAGCAGACAAGACAGGGGGACTTACAATGAGCAGTTCTTC. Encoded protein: CASRQDRGTYNEQFF.

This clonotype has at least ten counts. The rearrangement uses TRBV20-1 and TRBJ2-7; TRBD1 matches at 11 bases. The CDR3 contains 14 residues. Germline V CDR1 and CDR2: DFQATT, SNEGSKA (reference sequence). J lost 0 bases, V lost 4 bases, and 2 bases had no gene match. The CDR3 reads CSAKDRGRSYEQYF. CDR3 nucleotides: TGCAGTGCTAAGGACAGGGGGCGCTCCTACGAGCAGTACTTC.

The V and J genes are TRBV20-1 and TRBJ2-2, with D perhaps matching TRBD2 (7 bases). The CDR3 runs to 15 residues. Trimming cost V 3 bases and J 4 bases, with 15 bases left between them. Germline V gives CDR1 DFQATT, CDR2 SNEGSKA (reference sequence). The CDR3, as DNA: TGCAGTGCTAGTGCGGAGGGAGGGGGCACCGGGGAGCTGTTTTTT. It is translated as CSASAEGGGTGELFF.

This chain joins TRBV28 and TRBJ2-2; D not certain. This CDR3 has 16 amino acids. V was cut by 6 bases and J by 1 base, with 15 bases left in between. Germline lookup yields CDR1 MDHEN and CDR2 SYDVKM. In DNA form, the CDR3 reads TGTGCCAGCAGCTGGAACCAACTTAGGAACACCGGGGAGCTGTTTTTT. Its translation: CASSWNQLRNTGELFF.

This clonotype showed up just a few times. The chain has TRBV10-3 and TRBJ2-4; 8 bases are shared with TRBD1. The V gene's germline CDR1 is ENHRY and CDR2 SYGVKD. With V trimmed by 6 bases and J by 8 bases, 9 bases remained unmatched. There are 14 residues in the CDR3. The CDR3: CAISPDRASDIQYF. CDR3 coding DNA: TGTGCCATCAGCCCGGACAGGGCGTCTGACATTCAGTACTTC.

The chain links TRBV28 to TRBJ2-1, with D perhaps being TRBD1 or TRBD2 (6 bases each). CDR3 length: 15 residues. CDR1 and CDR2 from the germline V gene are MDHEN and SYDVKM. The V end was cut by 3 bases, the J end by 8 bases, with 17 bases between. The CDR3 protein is CASSLAGIKGDEQFF. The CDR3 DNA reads TGTGCCAGCAGTTTGGCGGGAATTAAGGGGGATGAGCAGTTCTTC.

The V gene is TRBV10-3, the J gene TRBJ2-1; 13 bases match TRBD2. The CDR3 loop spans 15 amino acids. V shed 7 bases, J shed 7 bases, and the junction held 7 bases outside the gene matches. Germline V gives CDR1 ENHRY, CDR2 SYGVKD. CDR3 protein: CAITRTSGSGNEQFF. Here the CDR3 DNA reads TGTGCCATCACCCGGACTAGCGGGAGTGGGAATGAGCAGTTCTTC.

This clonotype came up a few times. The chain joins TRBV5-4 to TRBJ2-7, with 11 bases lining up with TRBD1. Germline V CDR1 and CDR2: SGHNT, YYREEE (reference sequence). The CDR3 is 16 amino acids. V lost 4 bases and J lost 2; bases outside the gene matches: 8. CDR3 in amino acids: CASSNDRDRGAYEQYF. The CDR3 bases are TGTGCCAGCAGCAACGACCGGGACAGGGGGGCCTACGAGCAGTACTTC.

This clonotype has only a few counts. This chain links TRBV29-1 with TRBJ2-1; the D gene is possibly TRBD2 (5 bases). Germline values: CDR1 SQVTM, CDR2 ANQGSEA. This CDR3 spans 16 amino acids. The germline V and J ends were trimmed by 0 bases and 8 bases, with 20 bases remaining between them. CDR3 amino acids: CSVEEGRVKSSDEQFF. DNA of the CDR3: TGCAGCGTTGAAGAAGGGCGGGTAAAGAGCAGCGATGAGCAGTTCTTC.

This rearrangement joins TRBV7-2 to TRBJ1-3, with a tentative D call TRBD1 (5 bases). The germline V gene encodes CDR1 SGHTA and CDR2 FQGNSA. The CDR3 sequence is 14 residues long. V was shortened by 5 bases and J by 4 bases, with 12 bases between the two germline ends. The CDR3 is CASSPGVRGNTIYF. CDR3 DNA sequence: TGTGCCAGCAGCCCGGGGGTCCGGGGAAACACCATATATTTT.

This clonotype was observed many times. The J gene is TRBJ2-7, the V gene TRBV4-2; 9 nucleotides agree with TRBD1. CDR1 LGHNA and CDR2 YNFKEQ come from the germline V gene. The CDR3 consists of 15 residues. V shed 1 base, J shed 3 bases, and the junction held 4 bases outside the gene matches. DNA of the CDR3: TGTGCCAGCAGCCAAGGTGGGACAGGGAGCTACGAGCAGTACTTC. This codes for CASSQGGTGSYEQYF.

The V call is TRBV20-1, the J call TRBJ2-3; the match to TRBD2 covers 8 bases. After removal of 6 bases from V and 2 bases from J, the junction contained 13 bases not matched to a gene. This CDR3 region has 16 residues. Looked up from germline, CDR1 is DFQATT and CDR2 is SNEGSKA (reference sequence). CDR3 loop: CSARTTSGSFTDTQYF. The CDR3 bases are TGCAGTGCCCGAACCACCAGCGGGAGTTTCACAGATACGCAGTATTTT.

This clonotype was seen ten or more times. This CDR3 reads CATSRPPTDTQYF. The DNA for the CDR3 is TGTGCCACCAGCAGACCGCCGACAGATACGCAGTATTTT. The chain carries TRBV15 and TRBJ2-3; D call uncertain. Germline CDR1 is LNHNV and CDR2 is YYDKDF (reference sequence). The CDR3 is made up of 13 amino acids. Trimming shortened V by 2 bases and J by 3 bases, and 6 bases separated the two germline ends.

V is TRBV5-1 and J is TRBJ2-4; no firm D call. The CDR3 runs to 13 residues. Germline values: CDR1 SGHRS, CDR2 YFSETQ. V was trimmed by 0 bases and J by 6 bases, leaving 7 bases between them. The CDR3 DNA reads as TGCGCCAGCAGCTTGGATGGTCCAAACATTCAGTACTTC. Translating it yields CASSLDGPNIQYF.